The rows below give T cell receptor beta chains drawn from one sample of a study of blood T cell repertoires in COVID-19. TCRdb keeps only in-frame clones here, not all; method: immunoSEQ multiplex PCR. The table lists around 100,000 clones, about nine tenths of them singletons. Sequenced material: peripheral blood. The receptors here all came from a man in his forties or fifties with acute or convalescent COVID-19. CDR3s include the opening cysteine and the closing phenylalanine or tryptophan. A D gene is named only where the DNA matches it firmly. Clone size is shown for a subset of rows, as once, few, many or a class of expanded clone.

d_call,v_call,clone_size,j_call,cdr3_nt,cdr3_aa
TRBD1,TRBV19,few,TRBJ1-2,TGTGCCAGTAGTATCCTCCCGGGACAGCCCTATGGCTACACCTTC,CASSILPGQPYGYTF
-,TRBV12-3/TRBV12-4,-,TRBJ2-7,TGTGCCAGCAGCGCCCACTTCGAGCAGTACTTC,CASSAHFEQYF
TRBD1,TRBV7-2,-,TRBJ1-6,TGTGCCAGCATCTCGACAGGGGCAGGCTCACCCCTCCACTTT,CASISTGAGSPLHF
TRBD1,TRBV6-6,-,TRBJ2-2,TGTGCCAGCAGCCCCGCCCTGACAGGGGGAACCGGGGAGCTGTTTTTT,CASSPALTGGTGELFF
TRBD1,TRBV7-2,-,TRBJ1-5,TGTGCCAGCAGCATTGGGACAGCCTTTAATCAGCCCCAGCATTTT,CASSIGTAFNQPQHF
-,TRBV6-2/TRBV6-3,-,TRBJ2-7,TGTGCCAGCAGCTTAGAATCGGACAGACCCAAAACAAGATCCCTTGAGCAGTACTTC,CASSLESDRPKTRSLEQYF
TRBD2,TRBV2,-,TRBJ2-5,TGTGCCAGCACCCAGCGGGAGCAAGAGACCCAGTACTTC,CASTQREQETQYF
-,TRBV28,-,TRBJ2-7,TGTGCCAGCAGCCCCTACAGCCTCTCCTACGAGCAGTACTTC,CASSPYSLSYEQYF
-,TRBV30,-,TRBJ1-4,TGTGCCTGGAGTGTTCGGGTAATGAGGGAAAAACTGTTTTTT,CAWSVRVMREKLFF
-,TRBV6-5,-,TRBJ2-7,TGTGCCAGCAGTTATTCCGGCGGCCAGCTGAAAGAGCAGTACTTC,CASSYSGGQLKEQYF
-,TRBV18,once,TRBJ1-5,TGTGCCAGCTCGCCTGTTCGGAATCAGCCCCAGCATTTT,CASSPVRNQPQHF
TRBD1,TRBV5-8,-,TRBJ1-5,TGTGCCAGCAGCTCAGGACAGGGTGCCCTCAGCAATCAGCCCCAGCATTTT,CASSSGQGALSNQPQHF
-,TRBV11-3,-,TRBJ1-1,TGTGCCAGCAGCTTAGACGGAGGGGAAGCTTTCTTT,CASSLDGGEAFF
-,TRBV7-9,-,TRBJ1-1,TGTGCCAGCAGCCCGACAGCCCCGGGCACTGAAGCTTTCTTT,CASSPTAPGTEAFF
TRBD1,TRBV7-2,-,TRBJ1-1,TGTGCCAGCAGCTTTAACAGGGGGACTGAAGCTTTCTTT,CASSFNRGTEAFF
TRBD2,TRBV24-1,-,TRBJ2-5,TGTACCACCGCACTGGGGGGAGGGTCGACAGAGAAAGAGACCCAGTACTTC,CTTALGGGSTEKETQYF
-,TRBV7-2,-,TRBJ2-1,TGTGCCAGCAGCTTCTCTGGCGGGGTCTATGAGCAGTTCTTC,CASSFSGGVYEQFF
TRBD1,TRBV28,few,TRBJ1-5,TGTGCCAGCAGTTTACAGGGGGCTAGCAATCAGCCCCAGCATTTT,CASSLQGASNQPQHF
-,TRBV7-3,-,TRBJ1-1,TGTGCCAGCAGCTTAACCCGGAACACTGAAGCTTTCTTT,CASSLTRNTEAFF
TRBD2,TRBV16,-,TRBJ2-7,TGTGCCAGCAGCCAATCCAGGGGTAGCGGGGTGAACTCCTACGAGCAGTACTTC,CASSQSRGSGVNSYEQYF